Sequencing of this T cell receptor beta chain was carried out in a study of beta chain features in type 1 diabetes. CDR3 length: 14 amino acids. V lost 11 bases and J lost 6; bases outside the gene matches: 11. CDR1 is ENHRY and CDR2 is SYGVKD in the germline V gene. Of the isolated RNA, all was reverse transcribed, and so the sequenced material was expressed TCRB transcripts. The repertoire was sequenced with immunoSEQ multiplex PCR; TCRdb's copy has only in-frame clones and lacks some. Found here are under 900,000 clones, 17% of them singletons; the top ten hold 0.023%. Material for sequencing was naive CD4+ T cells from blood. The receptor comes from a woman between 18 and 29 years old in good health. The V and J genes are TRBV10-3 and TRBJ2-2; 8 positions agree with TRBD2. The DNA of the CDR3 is TGTGCCTCCAGAGCGGGAGCAGTTTCCGGGGAGCTGTTTTTT. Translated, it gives CASRAGAVSGELFF.